Below, one T cell receptor beta chain is given with its context. This sample was included in a study of blood T cells in healthy people across ages. CDR1 and CDR2 from the germline V gene are DFQATT and SNEGSKA (reference sequence). The CDR3 is 14 residues long. Trimming shortened V by 0 bases and J by 8 bases, and 16 bases separated the two germline ends. Together with a sample-barcoded 5' primer, a J-beta primer mix was included in a second PCR lasting about 7 to 11 cycles. A tag from a template-switch adaptor with 12 random nucleotides marked each cDNA molecule. TCRdb redid the calling of the 5' RACE reads with MiXCR, one entry per CDR3 protein. The sample lists 600,000 to 800,000 distinct CDR3 sequences, around 50% seen once, with 13% in the top ten.

The chain combines TRBV20-1 with TRBJ1-2; D call uncertain. The material sequenced was blood. The origin of this receptor is a woman older than 75 in good health. CDR3 loop: CSARDRRALGGYTF. CDR3 coding DNA: TGCAGTGCTAGAGATAGACGGGCCCTCGGAGGCTACACCTTC.